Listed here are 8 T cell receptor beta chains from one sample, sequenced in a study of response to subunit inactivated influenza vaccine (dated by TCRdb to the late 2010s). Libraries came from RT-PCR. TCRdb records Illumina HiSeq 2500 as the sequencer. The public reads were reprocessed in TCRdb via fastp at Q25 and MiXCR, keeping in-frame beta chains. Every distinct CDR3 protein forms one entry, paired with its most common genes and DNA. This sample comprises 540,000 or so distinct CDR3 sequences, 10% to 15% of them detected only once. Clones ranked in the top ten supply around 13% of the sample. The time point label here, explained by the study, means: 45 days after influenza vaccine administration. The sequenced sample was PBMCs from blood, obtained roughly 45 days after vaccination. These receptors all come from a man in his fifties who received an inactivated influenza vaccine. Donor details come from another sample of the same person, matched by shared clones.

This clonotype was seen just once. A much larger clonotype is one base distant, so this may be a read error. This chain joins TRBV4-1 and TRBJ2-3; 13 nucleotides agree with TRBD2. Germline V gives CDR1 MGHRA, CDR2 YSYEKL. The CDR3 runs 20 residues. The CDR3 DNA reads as TGCGCCAGCAGCCAAGATAGCCGGACTAGCGGGGGAAAACACACAGCTACGCAGTATTTT. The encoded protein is CASSQDSRTSGGKHTATQYF.

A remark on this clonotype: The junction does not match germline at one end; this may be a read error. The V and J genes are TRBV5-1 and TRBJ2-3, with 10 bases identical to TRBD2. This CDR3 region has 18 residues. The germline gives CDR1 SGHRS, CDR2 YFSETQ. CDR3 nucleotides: TGCGCCAGCAGCTCGGGACTAGCGCAGCGTCGGAACACAGATACGCATTATTTT. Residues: CASSSGLAQRRNTDTHYF.

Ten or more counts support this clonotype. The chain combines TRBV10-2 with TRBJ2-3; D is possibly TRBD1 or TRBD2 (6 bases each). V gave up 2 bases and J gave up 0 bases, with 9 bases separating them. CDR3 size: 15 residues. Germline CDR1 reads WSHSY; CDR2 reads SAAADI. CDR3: CASSEPGASTDTQYF. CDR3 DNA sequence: TGCGCCAGCAGTGAGCCGGGGGCTAGCACAGATACGCAGTATTTT.

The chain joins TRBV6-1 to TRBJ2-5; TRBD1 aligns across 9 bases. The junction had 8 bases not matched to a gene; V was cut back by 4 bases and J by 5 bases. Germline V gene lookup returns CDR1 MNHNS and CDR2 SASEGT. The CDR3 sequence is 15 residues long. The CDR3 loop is CASSGNRGRGETQYF. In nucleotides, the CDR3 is TGTGCCAGCAGTGGAAACAGGGGGCGCGGGGAGACCCAGTACTTC.

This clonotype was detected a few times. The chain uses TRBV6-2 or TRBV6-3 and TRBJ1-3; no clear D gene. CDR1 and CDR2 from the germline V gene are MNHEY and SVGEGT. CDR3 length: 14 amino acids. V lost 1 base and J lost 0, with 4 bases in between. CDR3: CASSYYSSGNTIYF. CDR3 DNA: TGTGCCAGCAGTTACTACAGCTCTGGAAACACCATATATTTT.

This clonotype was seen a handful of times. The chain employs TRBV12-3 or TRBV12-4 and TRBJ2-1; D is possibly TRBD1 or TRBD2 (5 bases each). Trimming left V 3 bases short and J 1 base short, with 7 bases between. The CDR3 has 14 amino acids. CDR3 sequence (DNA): TGTGCCAGCAGTTTTGGGGGATCCTACAATGAGCAGTTCTTC. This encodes CASSFGGSYNEQFF.

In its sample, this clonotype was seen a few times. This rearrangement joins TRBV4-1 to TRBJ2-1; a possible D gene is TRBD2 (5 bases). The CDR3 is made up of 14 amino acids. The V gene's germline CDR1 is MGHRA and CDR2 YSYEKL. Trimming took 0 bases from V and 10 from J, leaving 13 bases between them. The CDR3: CASSQDSGNLEQFF. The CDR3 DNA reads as TGCGCCAGCAGCCAAGATTCCGGGAATCTCGAGCAGTTCTTC.

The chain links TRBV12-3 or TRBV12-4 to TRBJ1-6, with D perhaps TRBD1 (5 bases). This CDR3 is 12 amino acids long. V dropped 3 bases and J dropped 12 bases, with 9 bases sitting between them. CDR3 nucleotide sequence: TGTGCCAGCAGTTTGGGGGGTGGACCCCTCCACTTT. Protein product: CASSLGGGPLHF.